These 10 T cell receptor beta chains were sequenced from one sample in a study of blood T cells in healthy people across ages. Sample-barcoded 5' priming and a J-beta primer mix drove a second PCR of roughly 7 to 11 cycles. TCRdb re-derived calls from the 5' RACE reads in MiXCR, one entry per CDR3 protein. The data show 850,000 to 1,000,000 distinct CDR3 sequences, with approximately 50% seen just once and over 20% held by the top ten. Sequencing was carried out using blood. These receptors originate from a woman aged 60-70 years in good health.

The V call is TRBV5-6, the J call TRBJ2-7, with 9 bases identical to TRBD1. Germline CDR1 SGHDT, CDR2 YYEEEE. V lost 7 bases to trimming and J lost 1 base; unmatched junction nucleotides: 6. The CDR3 extends over 14 amino acids. The chain's CDR3 is CASLGQGSSYEQYF. CDR3 coding DNA: TGTGCCAGCTTGGGACAGGGTTCTTCCTACGAGCAGTACTTC.

J is TRBJ1-1 and V is TRBV28; tentatively, D is TRBD1 (6 bases). CDR3 size: 14 residues. Trimming pared 7 bases from V and 1 base from J, leaving 13 bases between. Germline values: CDR1 MDHEN, CDR2 SYDVKM. The CDR3 loop reads CASTLGQKNTEAFF. The CDR3 DNA reads TGTGCCAGCACCCTGGGACAAAAGAACACTGAAGCTTTCTTT.

The chain has TRBV4-1 and TRBJ1-1; D remains unclear. The length of the CDR3 is 14 residues. Germline V gene data show CDR1 as MGHRA and CDR2 as YSYEKL. V was pared by 4 bases and J by 0 bases, with 9 bases between. CDR3: CASSPTPLNTEAFF. CDR3 coding DNA: TGCGCCAGCAGCCCCACCCCATTGAACACTGAAGCTTTCTTT.

There are a few counts of this clonotype. This chain joins TRBV27 and TRBJ1-2; 8 bases line up with TRBD1. The CDR3 is 15 amino acids. Germline CDR1 is MNHEY and CDR2 is SMNVEV (reference sequence). Trimming removed 0 bases from V and 8 bases from J; junction bases left unmatched: 8. The chain's CDR3 is CASSLSRQGAFGYTF. CDR3 nucleotide sequence: TGTGCCAGCAGTTTATCGAGGCAGGGGGCATTCGGCTACACCTTC.

The sample holds a few counts of this clonotype. V usage is TRBV6-2 or TRBV6-3 and J usage is TRBJ1-2, with TRBD1 matching over 11 bases. The CDR3 totals 15 residues. V lost 5 bases to trimming and J lost 4 bases; unmatched junction nucleotides: 6. Germline V CDR1 and CDR2: MNHEY, SVGEGT. Here the CDR3 reads CASSKRTGGSYGYTF. The CDR3 nucleotides are TGTGCCAGCAGTAAACGGACAGGGGGCAGCTATGGCTACACCTTC.

This clonotype was counted a few times. The gene calls are TRBV10-3 and TRBJ2-7; no clear D. This CDR3 spans 12 amino acids. Germline V CDR1 and CDR2: ENHRY, SYGVKD. Trimming left V 3 bases short and J 2 bases short, with 5 bases between. The CDR3 spells CAISDRTYEQYF. Written as DNA, the CDR3 is TGTGCCATCAGTGATCGGACCTACGAGCAGTACTTC.

This chain joins TRBV20-1 and TRBJ2-2, with 9 bases lining up with TRBD1. The germline V gene encodes CDR1 DFQATT and CDR2 SNEGSKA (reference sequence). Unmatched junction bases numbered 6, after V lost 4 bases and J lost 6 bases. This CDR3 contains 14 residues. The CDR3 DNA reads as TGCAGTGCTACCCGGGACAGGGTGGCCGGGGAGCTGTTTTTT. Encoded protein: CSATRDRVAGELFF.

This clonotype was picked up a small number of times. The CDR3 protein is CASSVSNGINTDTQYF. The DNA for the CDR3 is TGTGCCAGCAGCGTGTCTAACGGGATTAACACAGATACGCAGTATTTT. The chain has TRBV9 and TRBJ2-3, with D possibly matching TRBD2 (5 bases). V was cut by 2 bases and J by 2 bases, with 15 bases left in between. CDR3 length: 16 amino acids. The germline gives CDR1 SGDLS, CDR2 YYNGEE.

V gene TRBV27 combines with J gene TRBJ2-5, with 11 bases fitting TRBD2. Germline assignment: CDR1 MNHEY and CDR2 SMNVEV (reference sequence). J lost 3 bases, V lost 6 bases, and 9 bases had no gene match. CDR3 size: 16 residues. The CDR3 is CASRLAGGTFKETQYF. Here the CDR3 DNA reads TGTGCCAGCAGATTAGCGGGAGGGACTTTTAAAGAGACCCAGTACTTC.

The chain links TRBV20-1 to TRBJ2-4; 8 bases are shared with TRBD2. The DNA end is more similar to TRBJ2-5, so the J call may be wrong. The CDR3 sequence is 14 residues long. Germline lookup yields CDR1 DFQATT and CDR2 SNEGSKA (reference sequence). This CDR3 reads CSATSGSLRETQYF. The CDR3 coding sequence is TGCAGTGCTACTAGCGGGTCCCTTCGGGAGACCCAGTACTTC.